The sequence of this TCR beta chain was determined in a study of OX40 agonist ivuxolimab in advanced cancers. Study-level information: As their treatment, patients were administered ivuxolimab, an agonistic anti-OX40 (CD134) antibody. Patients were about 83% male with ages roughly 20 to 80, mean around 58. The diagnoses of dose-escalation patients were hepatocellular carcinoma, melanoma, renal cell or head and neck cancer.

If patients had autoimmune disease history or systemic immunosuppression, they were excluded. This clone is a singleton in its sample. CDR3 length equals 17 residues. The data were produced by immunoSEQ multiplex PCR, yet TCRdb's version contains in-frame clones alone and is incomplete. Of tens of thousands of clones listed, approximately 92% are singletons. The rearrangement joins TRBV1 to TRBJ2-2; TRBD1, as called in the table, went unchecked against the DNA. TRBV1 is a pseudogene locus. The material sequenced was CD4+ or CD8+ T cells sorted from blood, taken in a trial of the OX40 agonist ivuxolimab. The receptor's source is an adult with an advanced solid tumor such as melanoma, head and neck, liver or kidney cancer. CDR3 region: CTSSQPRGVRNTGELFF. CDR3 DNA: TGCACCAGCAGCCAACCCAGGGGGGTAAGGAACACCGGGGAGCTGTTTTTT.